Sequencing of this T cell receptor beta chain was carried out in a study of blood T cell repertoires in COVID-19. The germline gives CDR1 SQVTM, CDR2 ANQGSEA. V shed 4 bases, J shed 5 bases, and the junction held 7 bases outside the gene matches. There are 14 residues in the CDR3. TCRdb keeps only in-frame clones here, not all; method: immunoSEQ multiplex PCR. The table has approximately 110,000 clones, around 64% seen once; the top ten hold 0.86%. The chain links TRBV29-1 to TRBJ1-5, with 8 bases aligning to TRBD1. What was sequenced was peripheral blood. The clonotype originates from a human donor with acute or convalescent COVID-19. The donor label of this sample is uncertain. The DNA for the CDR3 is TGCAGCGTTGTAGTGACAGGGGATTATCAGCCCCAGCATTTT. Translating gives CSVVVTGDYQPQHF. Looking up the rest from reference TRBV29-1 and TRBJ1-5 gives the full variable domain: SAVISQKPSRDICQRGTSLTIQCQVDSQVTMMFWYRQQPGQSLTLIATANQGSEATYESGFVIDKFPISRPNLTFSTLTVSNMSPEDSSIYLCSVVVTGDYQPQHFGDGTRLSIL.